A single sample is the source of the 19 T cell receptor beta chains below, sequenced in a study of T cell changes during pregnancy in multiple sclerosis. TCRdb's table, derived via immunoSEQ multiplex PCR, lists solely in-frame clones and lacks some. The table includes some 52,000 clones, around 92% detected once. This sample comprised CD4+ T cells from peripheral blood mononuclear cells, obtained in the third trimester of pregnancy. Receptor source: a female donor with multiple sclerosis, enrolled in a pregnancy study.

The V gene is TRBV4-2, the J gene TRBJ2-1; 10 positions agree with TRBD2. Trimming took 1 base from V and 9 from J; bases not matched to a gene: 9. The CDR3 loop spans 16 amino acids. Germline-derived CDR1 and CDR2 are LGHNA and YNFKEQ. In nucleotides, the CDR3 is TGTGCCAGCAGCCAAGGGCTAGCGGGAGTTGAGGGTGAGCAGTTCTTC. Its protein is CASSQGLAGVEGEQFF.

This clone was found once. The rearrangement uses TRBV19 and TRBJ1-2, with D perhaps TRBD1 (5 bases). The CDR3 covers 16 residues. CDR1 is LNHDA and CDR2 is SQIVND in the germline V gene (reference sequence). The V gene lost 3 bases and the J gene lost 2 bases, with 16 bases spanning the gap. CDR3 sequence reads: CASSMSAGGPNYGYTF. CDR3 DNA sequence: TGTGCCAGTAGTATGTCGGCGGGGGGACCAAACTATGGCTACACCTTC. The entire variable domain, with the rest obtained from reference TRBV19 and TRBJ1-2, is as follows: DGGITQSPKYLFRKEGQNVTLSCEQNLNHDAMYWYRQDPGQGLRLIYYSQIVNDFQKGDIAEGYSVSREKKESFPLTVTSAQKNPTAFYLCASSMSAGGPNYGYTFGSGTRLTVV.

The rearrangement joins TRBV7-9 to TRBJ2-2, with 8 bases matching TRBD2. This CDR3 has 16 amino acids. Germline loops: CDR1 SEHNR, CDR2 FQNEAQ (reference sequence). J gave up 4 bases and V 2 bases, and 6 bases lay outside the gene matches. CDR3 amino acids: CASSLQDGRGTGELFF. The CDR3 DNA is TGTGCCAGCAGCTTACAGGACGGGAGGGGCACCGGGGAGCTGTTTTTT.

The chain recombines TRBV27 with TRBJ2-1, with D hard to call. Germline V CDR1 and CDR2: MNHEY, SMNVEV (reference sequence). Trimming removed 3 bases from V and 0 bases from J, with 9 bases in between. There are 15 residues in the CDR3. The DNA for the CDR3 is TGTGCCAGCAGTTTGATCCCGAGCTCCTACAATGAGCAGTTCTTC. It yields the protein CASSLIPSSYNEQFF.

The chain links TRBV27 to TRBJ2-2, with D maybe TRBD2 (6 bases). V gave up 5 bases and J gave up 5 bases, with 15 bases separating them. There are 15 residues in the CDR3. Per germline, CDR1 MNHEY and CDR2 SMNVEV (reference sequence). The CDR3 region is CASSTTSRMTGELFF. The CDR3 coding sequence is TGTGCCAGCAGTACAACTAGCAGGATGACCGGGGAGCTGTTTTTT.

This chain joins TRBV7-3 and TRBJ2-2; 9 bases agree with TRBD2. This CDR3 is built from 16 residues. V lost 5 bases to trimming and J lost 5 bases; unmatched junction nucleotides: 9. CDR1 and CDR2 (germline): SGHTA, FQGTGA. In nucleotides, the CDR3 is TGTGCCAGCAGCCCGATAGCGGGAGTCGGTACCGGGGAGCTGTTTTTT. The encoded protein is CASSPIAGVGTGELFF.

This clone appeared a few times. The CDR3 DNA is TGTGCCAGCAGCTTGAAGGTTGCGGGGGACACTGAAGCTTTCTTT. This gives the protein CASSLKVAGDTEAFF. The rearrangement joins TRBV5-6 to TRBJ1-1, with a possible D match to TRBD1 (5 bases). The germline gives CDR1 SGHDT, CDR2 YYEEEE. The CDR3 is 15 residues long. Trimming removed 1 base at V and 3 bases at J, with 13 bases between. Using reference TRBV5-6 and TRBJ1-1 for the parts outside the CDR3, the full variable domain is DAGVTQSPTHLIKTRGQQVTLRCSPKSGHDTVSWYQQALGQGPQFIFQYYEEEERQRGNFPDRFSGHQFPNYSSELNVNALLLGDSALYLCASSLKVAGDTEAFFGQGTRLTVV.

The chain is built from TRBV19 and TRBJ2-3; TRBD2 matches at 10 bases. The length of the CDR3 is 15 residues. Per the germline V gene, CDR1 is LNHDA and CDR2 is SQIVND (reference sequence). Trimming removed 5 bases from V and 8 bases from J; junction bases left unmatched: 10. For the CDR3, the DNA is TGTGCCAGTAGTTCCTTAGCGGGGGGCCTGGCTACGCAGTATTTT. It is translated as CASSSLAGGLATQYF.

The chain employs TRBV5-4 and TRBJ1-1; no reliable D call. The CDR3 is made up of 14 amino acids. Germline V gene lookup returns CDR1 SGHNT and CDR2 YYREEE (reference sequence). V was pared by 1 base and J by 1 base, with 8 bases between. In DNA, the CDR3 is TGTGCCAGCAGCTTGCCTTTAGCGAACACTGAAGCTTTCTTT. Amino acid sequence: CASSLPLANTEAFF.

V is TRBV10-3 and J is TRBJ2-1; tentative D call: TRBD2 (5 bases). Germline V gives CDR1 ENHRY, CDR2 SYGVKD. V was cut by 5 bases and J by 0 bases, with 8 bases left in between. The CDR3 extends over 14 amino acids. The CDR3 coding sequence is TGTGCCATCAGTAGCGGATACTCCTACAATGAGCAGTTCTTC. Translation gives CAISSGYSYNEQFF.

This clone has a single count. The chain joins TRBV7-7 to TRBJ2-5; 9 bases agree with TRBD2. The germline CDR1 and CDR2 sequences are SSHAT and FNYEAQ (reference sequence). Trimming at V came to 5 bases and at J to 7 bases, leaving 5 bases not matched to a gene. The length of the CDR3 is 13 residues. CDR3 nucleotides: TGTGCCAGCAGCGGGACTAGCTCCAGGACCCAGTACTTC. It specifies CASSGTSSRTQYF.

The rearrangement uses TRBV6-1 and TRBJ1-2; weak D call: TRBD1 (5 bases). V was shortened by 10 bases and J by 6 bases, with 21 bases between the two germline ends. CDR1 and CDR2 (germline): MNHNS, SASEGT. CDR3 length equals 14 residues. The CDR3 is CATQPWRGDHGYTF. DNA for the CDR3: TGTGCCACCCAGCCTTGGAGGGGCGATCATGGCTACACCTTC.

The V and J genes are TRBV30 and TRBJ2-3; 7 nucleotides line up with TRBD1. CDR1 and CDR2 (germline): GTSNPN, SVGIG (reference sequence). This CDR3 contains 13 residues. The V gene end was trimmed by 2 bases and the J gene end by 7 bases; junction bases not matched to a gene: 6. The CDR3 DNA sequence: TGTGCCTGGAGTAGAGGGGGCATAAATACGCAGTATTTT. It is translated as CAWSRGGINTQYF.

The CDR3 coding sequence is TGTGCCAGCAGTCCATATCCGCGCGGGAGCTATACGCAGTATTTT. Amino acids: CASSPYPRGSYTQYF. The genes are TRBV7-2 and TRBJ2-3; 7 nucleotides line up with TRBD2. Per the germline V gene, CDR1 is SGHTA and CDR2 is FQGNSA. The CDR3 sequence is 15 residues long. V shed 6 bases, J shed 7 bases, and the junction held 13 bases outside the gene matches.

This chain connects TRBV5-1 to TRBJ2-3; 8 bases align to TRBD2. The CDR3 length is 16 residues. With 3 bases clipped from V and 2 bases from J, the junction kept 8 bases outside the gene matches. Germline V gene data show CDR1 as SGHRS and CDR2 as YFSETQ. The CDR3 DNA follows: TGCGCCAGCAGCTCTAATAGCGGGGCTGCCACAGATACGCAGTATTTT. Its translation: CASSSNSGAATDTQYF.

The genes are TRBV6-5 and TRBJ2-7, with TRBD2 identical over 8 bases. In germline, CDR1 is MNHEY, CDR2 SVGAGI. The V gene end was trimmed by 2 bases and the J gene end by 4 bases; junction bases not matched to a gene: 7. This CDR3 is built from 15 residues. CDR3 nucleotides: TGTGCCAGCAGTTACAGGGCTAGCGGGTTGTACGAGCAGTACTTC. Translated: CASSYRASGLYEQYF.

The chain couples TRBV2 to TRBJ2-7; 8 nucleotides match TRBD1. CDR3 length equals 14 residues. V trimming: 6 bases; J trimming: 1 base; junction bases outside the gene matches: 5. CDR1 and CDR2 (germline): SNHLY, FYNNEI. The CDR3 DNA follows: TGTGCCAGCAGGGATCAGGGGGCGTCCTACGAGCAGTACTTC. Translated: CASRDQGASYEQYF. The whole variable domain, remainder taken from reference TRBV2 and TRBJ2-7, is EPEVTQTPSHQVTQMGQEVILRCVPISNHLYFYWYRQILGQKVEFLVSFYNNEISEKSEIFDDQFSVERPDGSNFTLKIRSTKLEDSAMYFCASRDQGASYEQYFGPGTRLTVT.

This clone was seen only once. V usage is TRBV29-1 and J usage is TRBJ2-1, with D tentatively TRBD1 (5 bases). CDR1 SQVTM and CDR2 ANQGSEA come from the germline V gene. The V end was cut by 0 bases, the J end by 5 bases, with 14 bases between. This CDR3 is built from 15 residues. CDR3 in DNA: TGCAGCGTTGAAGATCTAGGGGTGGAACACAATGAGCAGTTCTTC. Translated: CSVEDLGVEHNEQFF.

The gene calls are TRBV30 and TRBJ2-2; D unresolved. Germline CDR1 reads GTSNPN; CDR2 reads SVGIG (reference sequence). The V end lost 4 bases, the J end lost 0 bases, and 9 bases lay between the germline ends. The CDR3 runs to 14 residues. The CDR3 DNA reads as TGTGCCTGGAATTATCTAACGAACACCGGGGAGCTGTTTTTT. It encodes CAWNYLTNTGELFF.